A single TCR beta chain is shown here with its context. The V gene lost 5 bases and the J gene lost 7 bases, with 9 bases spanning the gap. This CDR3 region has 12 residues. Germline CDR1 reads SGHVS; CDR2 reads FQNEAQ. This sample is part of a study of blood T cell repertoires in COVID-19. Looking at the study overall: Researchers got acute and convalescent COVID-19 samples from the United States, Italy and Spain.

In the source study's methods: Reference gene primers were amplified, and this amplification served to estimate nucleated cell counts. Some clones are missing from TCRdb's copy, which holds only in-frame ones; the method was immunoSEQ multiplex PCR. That table supplies the V and J calls and clone size; D and trimming were determined from the DNA. The table lists around 180,000 clones, more than 75% of them singletons. Sequencing was done on a sample of peripheral blood. The chain joins TRBV7-8 to TRBJ2-1; D gene ambiguous. The receptor was derived from a human donor in a cohort sampled during active COVID-19. The CDR3 sequence: CASSNTLNEQFF. The CDR3 DNA follows: TGTGCCAGCAGCAACACACTAAATGAGCAGTTCTTC.